One sample yielded the 5 T cell receptor beta chains listed below, sequenced in a study of blood T cell repertoires in COVID-19. The data were produced by immunoSEQ multiplex PCR, yet TCRdb's version contains in-frame clones alone and is incomplete. The top ten hold about 2% of the sample, which has under 130,000 clones, roughly 84% seen once. The sample consisted of peripheral blood. These receptors were obtained from a human donor in a cohort sampled during active COVID-19.

The chain carries TRBV4-1 and TRBJ2-7; D remains unclear. The CDR3 covers 13 residues. Between the trimmed V and J ends, which lost 3 bases and 0 bases, there was a span of 6 bases. The germline gives CDR1 MGHRA, CDR2 YSYEKL. This chain's CDR3 is CASSHDNSYEQYF. DNA for the CDR3: TGCGCCAGCAGCCATGACAACTCCTACGAGCAGTACTTC.

The genes are TRBV7-2 and TRBJ1-2, with TRBD1 matching over 9 bases. Germline V gene sequence: CDR1 SGHTA, CDR2 FQGNSA. V trimming: 1 base; J trimming: 5 bases; junction bases outside the gene matches: 5. There are 15 residues in the CDR3. CDR3 sequence (DNA): TGTGCCAGCAGCTTAGACTTAGGGACAGGGTATGGCTACACCTTC. Its translation: CASSLDLGTGYGYTF.

On this clone itself: The junction departs from the called germline gene at one end, perhaps through a read error. The chain joins TRBV7-9 to TRBJ1-1, with a tentative D call TRBD1 (6 bases). The CDR3 is made up of 10 amino acids. The germline V gene has CDR1 SEHNR and CDR2 FQNEAQ (reference sequence). The CDR3, as DNA: TGTGCCAGCAGCTTAACCGGGACAACCTTT. It specifies CASSLTGTTF.

The chain couples TRBV4-2 to TRBJ2-5, with D perhaps TRBD1 (5 bases). The V and J ends lost 0 bases and 1 base respectively, with 9 bases between them. The CDR3 totals 15 residues. CDR1 LGHNA and CDR2 YNFKEQ come from the germline V gene. The CDR3 sequence is CASSQDHRLQETQYF. Here the CDR3 DNA reads TGTGCCAGCAGCCAAGATCACAGGCTCCAAGAGACCCAGTACTTC.

The chain links TRBV6-5 to TRBJ1-1; D is undetermined. The V gene lost 2 bases and the J gene lost 3 bases, with 7 bases spanning the gap. The germline gives CDR1 MNHEY, CDR2 SVGAGI. This CDR3 has 13 residues. The CDR3 reads CASSYNTDTEAFF. Here the CDR3 DNA reads TGTGCCAGCAGTTACAACACCGACACTGAAGCTTTCTTT.